The 25 T cell receptor beta chains given below trace back to one sample, sequenced in a study of low-dose radiotherapy and immunotherapy resistance in tumors. TRAV- and TRBV-specific primers were used for first-strand cDNA, which covered alpha and beta chains. The authors amplified TCRs for 20 to 25 PCR cycles with a constant-region primer and a V-primer adapter. TCRdb reanalysed the reads using MiXCR and keeps one entry per CDR3 protein. The top ten hold less than 3.5% of the sample, which has under 90,000 distinct CDR3 sequences, about 18% seen once. Time point given: before trial treatment. The source was PBMCs, collected before treatment. Source of these receptors: a male donor with prostate cancer.

The chain links TRBV5-6 to TRBJ2-3; 7 bases agree with TRBD1. Trimming took 5 bases from V and 6 from J; bases not matched to a gene: 15. The CDR3 is 16 residues long. Germline V CDR1 and CDR2: SGHDT, YYEEEE. The CDR3 DNA sequence: TGTGCCAGCAGTACATCGGCCCAGGGGGAGAAGGATACGCAGTATTTT. Its translation is CASSTSAQGEKDTQYF.

This clonotype has a count of ten or more. V and J are TRBV4-2 and TRBJ2-2, with D unresolved. V shed 0 bases and J shed 5 bases, with 1 base lying between them. Germline-derived CDR1 and CDR2 are LGHNA and YNFKEQ. CDR3 length: 12 amino acids. Here the CDR3 reads CASSQDTGELFF. Here the CDR3 DNA reads TGTGCCAGCAGCCAAGATACCGGGGAGCTGTTTTTT.

This clonotype was recorded at least ten times. The chain uses TRBV10-2 and TRBJ2-2; D not certain. This CDR3 has 15 amino acids. The V end lost 7 bases, the J end lost 1 base, and 13 bases lay between the germline ends. Looked up from germline, CDR1 is WSHSY and CDR2 is SAAADI. The CDR3 DNA is TGCGCCAGCACCCCCTTGGGCGGGAACACCGGGGAGCTGTTTTTT. Protein product: CASTPLGGNTGELFF.

This clonotype has ten or more counts. V usage is TRBV5-1 and J usage is TRBJ2-4; a possible D gene is TRBD2 (6 bases). The CDR3 length is 17 residues. Germline CDR1 is SGHRS and CDR2 is YFSETQ. The V and J ends lost 0 bases and 5 bases respectively, with 18 bases between them. Here the CDR3 reads CASSLGGVSGTQNIQYF. The CDR3 coding sequence is TGCGCCAGCAGCTTGGGGGGGGTTTCAGGGACCCAAAACATTCAGTACTTC. The full variable domain, with the rest looked up from reference TRBV5-1 and TRBJ2-4, is KAGVTQTPRYLIKTRGQQVTLSCSPISGHRSVSWYQQTPGQGLQFLFEYFSETQRNKGNFPGRFSGRQFSNSRSEMNVSTLELGDSALYLCASSLGGVSGTQNIQYFGAGTRLSVL.

This clonotype was detected many times. This CDR3 reads CASSLDGAGNEKLFF. The CDR3, as DNA: TGTGCCAGCAGCTTGGACGGGGCCGGTAATGAAAAACTGTTTTTT. This chain joins TRBV5-4 and TRBJ1-4; TRBD1 is a possible D gene (5 bases). The germline V gene encodes CDR1 SGHNT and CDR2 YYREEE (reference sequence). The CDR3 runs 15 residues. V lost 0 bases and J 4 bases, leaving 10 bases between the germline ends.

This chain's CDR3 is CASSPGTSGYEQYF. The CDR3 DNA sequence: TGTGCCAGCAGCCCCGGGACTAGCGGTTACGAGCAGTACTTC. This chain links TRBV5-6 with TRBJ2-7, with 11 bases matching TRBD2. The CDR3 is 14 amino acids. Germline CDR1 and CDR2: SGHDT and YYEEEE. Germline trimming cut 4 bases from V and 4 bases from J; bases unmatched to any gene: 4.

The chain carries TRBV19 and TRBJ2-1, with 7 bases that match TRBD1. V gave up 11 bases and J gave up 6 bases; unmatched junction bases: 7. CDR1 is LNHDA, CDR2 SQIVND, per germline (reference sequence). CDR3 length equals 12 residues. CDR3 in DNA: TGTGCCTCGGGGCAGGGGGTCAATGAGCAGTTCTTC. The encoded protein is CASGQGVNEQFF.

This clonotype appeared once. Germline and junction disagree at one end, which may indicate a read error. The chain employs TRBV9 and TRBJ1-1; 10 bases line up with TRBD1. This CDR3 contains 17 residues. CDR1 is SGDLS, CDR2 YYNGEE, per germline. The CDR3, as DNA: TGTGCCAGCAGCGTAGGGGGGACAGGGGCGGGGAACACTGAAGCTTTGTTT. Translation gives CASSVGGTGAGNTEALF.

This clonotype showed up many times. V usage is TRBV7-7 and J usage is TRBJ2-1; 13 nucleotides line up with TRBD2. Trimming at V came to 5 bases and at J to 4 bases, leaving 2 bases not matched to a gene. Germline V lookup: CDR1 SSHAT, CDR2 FNYEAQ (reference sequence). The CDR3 covers 15 residues. CDR3 region: CASSQGLAGYNEQFF. The CDR3, as DNA: TGTGCCAGCAGCCAGGGACTAGCGGGGTACAATGAGCAGTTCTTC.

This clonotype occurred many times. The chain joins TRBV5-5 to TRBJ2-1, with 8 bases lining up with TRBD2. Trimming cost V 0 bases and J 3 bases; bases outside gene matches: 2. CDR3 length: 15 amino acids. CDR1 SGHKS and CDR2 YYEKEE come from the germline V gene (reference sequence). CDR3 nucleotides: TGTGCCAGCAGCTTGGGTAGCGGGGTCTACAATGAGCAGTTCTTC. Translating it yields CASSLGSGVYNEQFF.

This clonotype was counted many times. The V call is TRBV10-3, the J call TRBJ2-7; 10 bases map to TRBD1. Trimming at V came to 3 bases and at J to 3 bases, leaving 8 bases not matched to a gene. This CDR3 has 16 amino acids. CDR1 and CDR2 from the germline V gene are ENHRY and SYGVKD. DNA of the CDR3: TGTGCCATCAGTGAAGGTGGGACAGGGGAGAACTACGAGCAGTACTTC. Encoded protein: CAISEGGTGENYEQYF.

This clonotype was seen ten or more times. This chain uses TRBV12-3 or TRBV12-4 with TRBJ2-7; D tentatively reads TRBD1 or TRBD2 (6 bases each). The CDR3 length is 13 residues. Trimming took off 3 bases at V and 7 bases at J, with 13 bases between the two ends. This CDR3 reads CASSFGGGSEQYF. CDR3 in DNA: TGTGCCAGCAGTTTCGGAGGGGGTAGTGAGCAGTACTTC.

Many counts were recorded for this clonotype. The chain couples TRBV6-6 to TRBJ2-3; 9 positions match TRBD2. The CDR3 loop spans 18 amino acids. V lost 2 bases to trimming and J lost 6 bases; unmatched junction nucleotides: 15. In germline, CDR1 is MNHNY, CDR2 SVGAGI (reference sequence). In DNA form, the CDR3 reads TGTGCCAGCAGTTACCCGCTTAAGGGCGGGGGGGCCAGGGATACGCAGTATTTT. Amino acids: CASSYPLKGGGARDTQYF.

Turning to this clonotype: This is likely an artifact of a read error, given a far larger clone one base away. V is TRBV11-3 and J is TRBJ2-7, with TRBD2 matching over 8 bases. The CDR3 extends over 15 amino acids. The V gene end was trimmed by 5 bases and the J gene end by 7 bases; junction bases not matched to a gene: 13. Per the germline V gene, CDR1 is SGHNT and CDR2 is YENEEA. CDR3: CASSRRAGDNNEQYF. CDR3 bases: TGTGCCAGCAGCCGGCGAGCGGGGGACAACAATGAGCAGTACTTC.

This clonotype showed up many times. V is TRBV30 and J is TRBJ2-1; no clear D. This CDR3 is 14 amino acids long. Looked up from germline, CDR1 is GTSNPN and CDR2 is SVGIG (reference sequence). V dropped 4 bases and J dropped 7 bases, with 17 bases sitting between them. The CDR3: CAWIEKWVTNEQFF. The CDR3 DNA is TGTGCCTGGATCGAGAAATGGGTTACGAATGAGCAGTTCTTC.

This clonotype was observed at least ten times. V is TRBV6-5 and J is TRBJ2-7; 9 bases align to TRBD1. Germline CDR1 MNHEY, CDR2 SVGAGI. This CDR3 contains 14 residues. Trimming at V came to 2 bases and at J to 3 bases, leaving 2 bases not matched to a gene. The CDR3 sequence: CASSYDRGSYEQYF. The CDR3 nucleotides are TGTGCCAGCAGTTACGACAGGGGGAGCTACGAGCAGTACTTC.

This clonotype has at least ten counts. V and J are TRBV18 and TRBJ2-2, with 7 bases aligning to TRBD2. The V and J ends lost 6 bases and 3 bases, in that order; junction bases with no gene match: 10. Germline CDR1 KGHSH, CDR2 LQKENI. The CDR3 is made up of 16 amino acids. CDR3 residues: CASSPYSGVDTGELFF. The CDR3 DNA reads as TGTGCCAGCTCTCCGTACAGCGGGGTCGACACCGGGGAGCTGTTTTTT.

As for this clonotype: Only one base separates this from a far larger clonotype, so it likely reflects a read error. CDR3 nucleotide sequence: TGTGCCAGCAGCTTTACGGGGGGGGACAAAGATACGCAGTATTTT. Protein: CASSFTGGDKDTQYF. The chain links TRBV7-9 to TRBJ2-3, with TRBD2 matching 8 bases. The CDR3 length is 15 residues. V trimming: 3 bases; J trimming: 5 bases; junction bases outside the gene matches: 7. Germline loops: CDR1 SEHNR, CDR2 FQNEAQ (reference sequence).

This clonotype has a count of ten or more. The rearrangement joins TRBV6-5 to TRBJ2-3, with 9 positions matching TRBD2. This CDR3 is built from 16 residues. After removal of 7 bases from V and 1 base from J, the junction contained 9 bases not matched to a gene. From germline, CDR1 is MNHEY and CDR2 SVGAGI. The CDR3 DNA sequence: TGTGCCAGCATGTCGGGTAGCGGGGGCGGCACAGATACGCAGTATTTT. Translating gives CASMSGSGGGTDTQYF.

The gene calls are TRBV6-1 and TRBJ2-5; the D gene is possibly TRBD2 (7 bases). The CDR3 is 16 amino acids. Germline values: CDR1 MNHNS, CDR2 SASEGT. Trimming stripped 5 bases from V and 4 bases from J, with 20 bases between. The CDR3 here is CASSYSEGGAGETQYF. CDR3 nucleotide sequence: TGTGCCAGCAGTTACTCGGAGGGGGGGGCCGGAGAGACCCAGTACTTC.

This clonotype was seen ten or more times. The chain combines TRBV29-1 with TRBJ2-3; 14 bases line up with TRBD2. This CDR3 has 14 residues. The V and J ends lost 7 bases and 4 bases, in that order; junction bases with no gene match: 4. Germline CDR1 and CDR2: SQVTM and ANQGSEA. This chain's CDR3 is CSASTSGGADTQYF. The CDR3 bases are TGCAGCGCTTCGACTAGCGGGGGGGCAGATACGCAGTATTTT.

This clonotype was seen more than once but under ten times. This rearrangement joins TRBV4-1 to TRBJ2-7; the match to TRBD1 covers 7 bases. Looked up from germline, CDR1 is MGHRA and CDR2 is YSYEKL. The length of the CDR3 is 14 residues. V trimming: 4 bases; J trimming: 3 bases; junction bases outside the gene matches: 6. The CDR3 spells CASSRAGTDYEQYF. The CDR3 nucleotides are TGCGCCAGCAGCCGAGCCGGGACAGACTACGAGCAGTACTTC.

This clonotype has only a few counts. Relative to the germline gene, one junction end is altered; a read error may explain this. This chain connects TRBV5-1 to TRBJ2-7, with a weak D call TRBD1 (6 bases). The CDR3 sequence is 15 residues long. Germline lookup yields CDR1 SGHRS and CDR2 YFSETQ. The CDR3 loop reads CASSLKGVPIYEQYF. The DNA for the CDR3 is TGTGCCAGCAGCCTTAAGGGGGTACCTATTTACGAGCAGTACTTC.

This clonotype has at least ten counts. The CDR3: CASSVARGASSYEQYF. In DNA, the CDR3 is TGTGCCAGCAGTGTTGCCCGAGGTGCTAGCTCCTACGAGCAGTACTTC. V gene TRBV12-3 or TRBV12-4 combines with J gene TRBJ2-7; D is ambiguous. The V gene lost 5 bases and the J gene lost 0 bases, with 17 bases spanning the gap. The CDR3 runs 16 residues.

This clonotype was counted at least ten times. The chain has TRBV5-1 and TRBJ2-3; 9 positions agree with TRBD2. The germline V gene encodes CDR1 SGHRS and CDR2 YFSETQ. The V gene end was trimmed by 3 bases and the J gene end by 2 bases; junction bases not matched to a gene: 4. There are 15 residues in the CDR3. The CDR3 bases are TGCGCCAGCAGCTCAGCGGGGGGCCCCACAGATACGCAGTATTTT. Translation gives CASSSAGGPTDTQYF.